The rows below give T cell receptor beta chains drawn from one sample of a study of blood T cell repertoires in COVID-19. Only in-frame clones appear in the TCRdb table, and some are missing; sequencing was by immunoSEQ multiplex PCR. This table holds roughly 50,000 clones, approximately 83% found once. The sequenced sample was peripheral blood. These receptors came from a woman aged 80 or over with COVID-19, enrolled during active disease. CDR3s include the opening cysteine and the closing phenylalanine or tryptophan. Fields, in order: J gene, D gene, V gene, clone size, CDR3 protein, CDR3 DNA. The D gene is left open where the match is weak. Rows give clone size only sometimes, using once, few, many, or a class for an expanded clone.

J gene: TRBJ2-7
D gene: TRBD1
V gene: TRBV6-4
clone size: .
CDR3 protein: CASSDWGQSSNLFYEQYF
CDR3 DNA: TGTGCCAGCAGTGACTGGGGACAGAGCTCGAATCTTTTCTACGAGCAGTACTTC

J gene: TRBJ1-5
D gene: .
V gene: TRBV28
clone size: .
CDR3 protein: CASILQGAQHF
CDR3 DNA: TGTGCCAGCATCCTACAGGGAGCCCAGCATTTT

J gene: TRBJ2-2
D gene: TRBD2
V gene: TRBV4-3
clone size: .
CDR3 protein: CASSQGGRPGELFF
CDR3 DNA: TGCGCCAGCAGCCAGGGCGGGAGGCCCGGGGAGCTGTTTTTT

J gene: TRBJ2-2
D gene: .
V gene: TRBV18
clone size: .
CDR3 protein: CASSPEDSMNTGELFF
CDR3 DNA: TGTGCCAGCTCACCCGAGGACAGCATGAACACCGGGGAGCTGTTTTTT

J gene: TRBJ2-7
D gene: .
V gene: TRBV5-4
clone size: .
CDR3 protein: CASRDRTSYEQYF
CDR3 DNA: TGTGCCAGCAGGGACAGAACCTCCTACGAGCAGTACTTC

J gene: TRBJ2-1
D gene: .
V gene: TRBV10-1
clone size: .
CDR3 protein: CASRPARGEYNEQFF
CDR3 DNA: TGCGCCAGCAGGCCCGCTCGCGGCGAATACAATGAGCAGTTCTTC

J gene: TRBJ1-5
D gene: TRBD1
V gene: TRBV6-5
clone size: .
CDR3 protein: CASRGQGDQPQHF
CDR3 DNA: TGTGCCAGCAGAGGACAGGGGGATCAGCCCCAGCATTTT

J gene: TRBJ1-1
D gene: .
V gene: TRBV7-9
clone size: .
CDR3 protein: CASTKNPQGNTEAFF
CDR3 DNA: TGTGCCAGCACCAAGAATCCACAGGGGAACACTGAAGCTTTCTTT

J gene: TRBJ2-7
D gene: TRBD1
V gene: TRBV28
clone size: .
CDR3 protein: CASSSPGTGHEQYF
CDR3 DNA: TGTGCCAGCAGTTCCCCCGGGACAGGGCACGAGCAGTACTTC

J gene: TRBJ1-2
D gene: .
V gene: TRBV28
clone size: .
CDR3 protein: CASSLVDRSNYGYTF
CDR3 DNA: TGTGCCAGCAGTTTGGTCGACAGGTCTAACTATGGCTACACCTTC

J gene: TRBJ2-1
D gene: TRBD2
V gene: TRBV5-5
clone size: .
CDR3 protein: CASSSPSGGFYNEQFF
CDR3 DNA: TGTGCCAGCAGCAGCCCCAGCGGGGGGTTCTACAATGAGCAGTTCTTC

J gene: TRBJ2-1
D gene: TRBD2
V gene: TRBV27
clone size: once
CDR3 protein: CASSSVAGGENEQFF
CDR3 DNA: TGTGCCAGCAGCTCGGTAGCGGGAGGGGAAAATGAGCAGTTCTTC

J gene: TRBJ2-5
D gene: TRBD2
V gene: TRBV14
clone size: .
CDR3 protein: CASSQDLAGEETQYF
CDR3 DNA: TGTGCCAGCAGCCAAGACCTAGCGGGAGAAGAGACCCAGTACTTC

J gene: TRBJ2-1
D gene: .
V gene: TRBV18
clone size: .
CDR3 protein: CASSPRPGEQFF
CDR3 DNA: TGTGCCAGCTCACCACGCCCTGGCGAGCAGTTCTTC

J gene: TRBJ2-7
D gene: TRBD2
V gene: TRBV9
clone size: once
CDR3 protein: CASSPGGRETFYEQYF
CDR3 DNA: TGTGCCAGCAGCCCGGGGGGGCGGGAGACTTTCTACGAGCAGTACTTC

J gene: TRBJ1-5
D gene: .
V gene: TRBV15
clone size: .
CDR3 protein: CATSRSGYEDQPQHF
CDR3 DNA: TGTGCCACCAGCAGATCAGGGTATGAGGATCAGCCCCAGCATTTT

J gene: TRBJ1-2
D gene: TRBD1
V gene: TRBV7-9
clone size: .
CDR3 protein: CASSLADRGYGYTF
CDR3 DNA: TGTGCCAGCAGCTTAGCGGACAGGGGTTACGGCTACACCTTC

J gene: TRBJ1-5
D gene: TRBD1
V gene: TRBV20-1
clone size: .
CDR3 protein: CSASIRTGGDQPQHF
CDR3 DNA: TGCAGTGCTAGTATAAGGACAGGGGGGGATCAGCCCCAGCATTTT

J gene: TRBJ2-1
D gene: .
V gene: TRBV28
clone size: few
CDR3 protein: CASSLLASDRRNEQFF
CDR3 DNA: TGTGCCAGCAGTTTACTCGCTAGCGACCGCCGCAATGAGCAGTTCTTC

J gene: TRBJ1-4
D gene: .
V gene: TRBV5-4
clone size: .
CDR3 protein: CASSLGGGLDTEKLFF
CDR3 DNA: TGTGCCAGCAGCTTGGGGGGTGGATTGGACACCGAAAAACTGTTTTTT

J gene: TRBJ2-7
D gene: TRBD2
V gene: TRBV6-2/TRBV6-3
clone size: .
CDR3 protein: CASSPLAGASWREQYF
CDR3 DNA: TGTGCCAGCAGCCCTCTAGCGGGAGCCTCCTGGCGGGAGCAGTACTTC

J gene: TRBJ1-3
D gene: .
V gene: TRBV7-9
clone size: .
CDR3 protein: CASSLAAGSSGNTIYF
CDR3 DNA: TGTGCCAGCAGCTTAGCGGCGGGGAGCTCTGGAAACACCATATATTTT

J gene: TRBJ1-5
D gene: .
V gene: TRBV24-1
clone size: .
CDR3 protein: CATSDSQVKLNQPQHF
CDR3 DNA: TGTGCCACCAGTGATTCCCAGGTAAAGCTCAATCAGCCCCAGCATTTT

J gene: TRBJ1-2
D gene: TRBD1
V gene: TRBV9
clone size: .
CDR3 protein: CASSAHGQGAGGVYGYTF
CDR3 DNA: TGTGCCAGCAGCGCTCACGGACAGGGGGCTGGAGGGGTATATGGCTACACCTTC

J gene: TRBJ2-7
D gene: TRBD2
V gene: TRBV6-6
clone size: .
CDR3 protein: CASRNLAGGYYEQYF
CDR3 DNA: TGTGCCAGCAGAAACCTAGCGGGAGGGTACTACGAGCAGTACTTC

J gene: TRBJ1-2
D gene: .
V gene: TRBV6-5
clone size: .
CDR3 protein: CASRTTTAGGYGYTF
CDR3 DNA: TGTGCCAGCAGAACTACTACGGCCGGCGGCTATGGCTACACCTTC

J gene: TRBJ1-2
D gene: TRBD1
V gene: TRBV3-1/TRBV3-2
clone size: .
CDR3 protein: CASSQGGRGLPYGYTF
CDR3 DNA: TGTGCCAGCAGCCAGGGGGGCAGGGGGCTACCCTATGGCTACACCTTC

J gene: TRBJ2-2
D gene: .
V gene: TRBV7-3
clone size: .
CDR3 protein: CASSLIGASNTGELFF
CDR3 DNA: TGTGCCAGCAGCTTAATAGGGGCTTCGAACACCGGGGAGCTGTTTTTT

J gene: TRBJ2-7
D gene: .
V gene: TRBV18
clone size: .
CDR3 protein: CASSPRGSGYEQYF
CDR3 DNA: TGTGCCAGCTCACCAAGGGGAAGTGGCTACGAGCAGTACTTC

J gene: TRBJ2-1
D gene: TRBD2
V gene: TRBV11-2
clone size: .
CDR3 protein: CASSLGASGSWDEQFF
CDR3 DNA: TGTGCCAGCAGCTTAGGGGCTAGCGGGAGCTGGGATGAGCAGTTCTTC

J gene: TRBJ2-1
D gene: .
V gene: TRBV6-2/TRBV6-3
clone size: .
CDR3 protein: CASSNRGGAYNEQFF
CDR3 DNA: TGTGCCAGCAGCAACAGGGGGGGCGCTTACAATGAGCAGTTCTTC

J gene: TRBJ1-1
D gene: .
V gene: TRBV6-6
clone size: .
CDR3 protein: CASSYGGLSTEAFF
CDR3 DNA: TGTGCCAGCAGTTACGGGGGGTTGAGCACTGAAGCTTTCTTT

J gene: TRBJ2-1
D gene: .
V gene: TRBV24-1
clone size: .
CDR3 protein: CATSDLRWDTEQFF
CDR3 DNA: TGTGCCACCAGTGATTTGCGATGGGACACCGAGCAGTTCTTC

J gene: TRBJ2-7
D gene: TRBD1
V gene: TRBV20-1
clone size: once
CDR3 protein: CSASTGQGSYEQYF
CDR3 DNA: TGCAGTGCTAGTACAGGACAGGGGTCGTACGAGCAGTACTTC

J gene: TRBJ2-1
D gene: TRBD2
V gene: TRBV6-2/TRBV6-3
clone size: .
CDR3 protein: CASSYIAGVQDEQFF
CDR3 DNA: TGTGCCAGCAGTTATATCGCGGGAGTTCAGGATGAGCAGTTCTTC

J gene: TRBJ2-1
D gene: TRBD2
V gene: TRBV6-5
clone size: .
CDR3 protein: CASTPLAASYNEQFF
CDR3 DNA: TGTGCCAGCACCCCACTAGCGGCCTCCTACAATGAGCAGTTCTTC

J gene: TRBJ2-1
D gene: .
V gene: TRBV7-3
clone size: .
CDR3 protein: CASSLRQGGYNEQFF
CDR3 DNA: TGTGCCAGCAGCTTAAGGCAGGGTGGGTACAATGAGCAGTTCTTC

J gene: TRBJ2-7
D gene: TRBD2
V gene: TRBV6-2/TRBV6-3
clone size: few
CDR3 protein: CASSARRTSGNEQYF
CDR3 DNA: TGTGCCAGCAGCGCCCGGCGAACTAGCGGAAACGAGCAGTACTTC

J gene: TRBJ1-5
D gene: .
V gene: TRBV6-2/TRBV6-3
clone size: .
CDR3 protein: CASGPGGWGGYQPQHF
CDR3 DNA: TGTGCCAGCGGCCCCGGGGGTTGGGGGGGTTATCAGCCCCAGCATTTT

J gene: TRBJ2-7
D gene: .
V gene: TRBV7-6
clone size: .
CDR3 protein: CASSLETAVHEQYF
CDR3 DNA: TGTGCCAGCAGCTTAGAAACGGCGGTGCACGAGCAGTACTTC

J gene: TRBJ2-5
D gene: .
V gene: TRBV12-3/TRBV12-4
clone size: few
CDR3 protein: CASRLDGEGAQYF
CDR3 DNA: TGTGCCAGCAGATTAGACGGGGAGGGGGCCCAGTACTTC

J gene: TRBJ2-5
D gene: TRBD2
V gene: TRBV7-8
clone size: .
CDR3 protein: CASSLRGQETQYF
CDR3 DNA: TGTGCCAGCAGCTTGCGGGGGCAAGAGACCCAGTACTTC

J gene: TRBJ2-3
D gene: TRBD1
V gene: TRBV7-9
clone size: .
CDR3 protein: CASSSDRGVDTQYF
CDR3 DNA: TGTGCCAGCAGCTCAGACAGGGGGGTGGATACGCAGTATTTT

J gene: TRBJ1-2
D gene: .
V gene: TRBV10-3
clone size: .
CDR3 protein: CAINVRPYGYTF
CDR3 DNA: TGTGCCATCAATGTCAGGCCCTATGGCTACACCTTC

J gene: TRBJ1-2
D gene: .
V gene: TRBV5-1
clone size: .
CDR3 protein: CASSLATDYGYTF
CDR3 DNA: TGCGCCAGCAGCTTGGCAACGGACTATGGCTACACCTTC

J gene: TRBJ2-1
D gene: .
V gene: TRBV24-1
clone size: .
CDR3 protein: CATSDTPLSGPYEQFF
CDR3 DNA: TGTGCCACCAGTGATACGCCTCTCTCTGGGCCATATGAGCAGTTCTTC

J gene: TRBJ2-7
D gene: .
V gene: TRBV11-2
clone size: .
CDR3 protein: CASSLKGNRQYF
CDR3 DNA: TGTGCCAGCAGCCTTAAGGGGAACAGGCAGTACTTC

J gene: TRBJ1-2
D gene: .
V gene: TRBV10-3
clone size: .
CDR3 protein: CAISESGGGYGYTF
CDR3 DNA: TGTGCCATCAGTGAGAGCGGGGGCGGCTATGGCTACACCTTC

J gene: TRBJ1-5
D gene: .
V gene: TRBV27
clone size: .
CDR3 protein: CASSPSLDSNQPQHF
CDR3 DNA: TGTGCCAGCAGTCCTAGCCTAGATAGCAATCAGCCCCAGCATTTT

J gene: TRBJ2-7
D gene: .
V gene: TRBV6-2/TRBV6-3
clone size: once
CDR3 protein: CASSYSQGAPRF
CDR3 DNA: TGTGCCAGCAGTTACTCACAGGGAGCCCCTAGATTC

J gene: TRBJ2-5
D gene: .
V gene: TRBV5-1
clone size: .
CDR3 protein: CASSIGGGGETQYF
CDR3 DNA: TGCGCCAGCAGCATCGGGGGTGGCGGAGAGACCCAGTACTTC

J gene: TRBJ1-4
D gene: TRBD1
V gene: TRBV28
clone size: once
CDR3 protein: CASSPFQGDNEKLFF
CDR3 DNA: TGTGCCAGCAGTCCCTTCCAGGGGGATAATGAAAAACTGTTTTTT

J gene: TRBJ2-1
D gene: TRBD2
V gene: TRBV7-9
clone size: .
CDR3 protein: CASSLGTSGNSYNEQFF
CDR3 DNA: TGTGCCAGCAGCTTGGGGACTAGCGGGAACTCCTACAATGAGCAGTTCTTC